This T cell receptor beta chain appears in the sequencing data of a study of neurological immune-mediated disorders. The authors made cDNA by 5'RACE with 10-nucleotide random UMIs. From the 5' RACE reads, TCRdb called clonotypes with MiXCR, one entry per CDR3 protein. This table holds around 70,000 distinct CDR3 sequences, roughly 3% found once. This clonotype was detected ten times or more. V was cut by 0 bases and J by 1 base, with 7 bases left in between. This CDR3 is built from 15 residues. CDR1 is SGHKS and CDR2 is YYEKEE in the germline V gene (reference sequence). This rearrangement joins TRBV5-5 to TRBJ2-2; D is ambiguous. This TCR came from a woman in her fifties or sixties with multiple sclerosis. The sample comprised PBMCs. CDR3 sequence reads: CASSLEQMNTGELFF. CDR3 sequence (DNA): TGTGCCAGCAGCTTGGAACAGATGAACACCGGGGAGCTGTTTTTT.